A selection of T cell receptor beta chains follows, all from one sample in a study of OX40 agonist ivuxolimab in advanced cancers. Data came from immunoSEQ multiplex PCR; TCRdb stores just in-frame clones and leaves some out. The sample includes roughly 77,000 clones, around 90% of them seen just once. Sequencing was performed on CD4+ or CD8+ T cells sorted from blood, taken in a trial of the OX40 agonist ivuxolimab. The receptors were gathered from an adult with an advanced solid tumor such as melanoma, head and neck, liver or kidney cancer. CDR3s include the opening cysteine and the closing phenylalanine or tryptophan. Fields, in order: V gene, J gene, clone size, D gene, CDR3 DNA, CDR3 protein. D genes are given only for firm matches. Rows give clone size only sometimes, using once, few, many, or a class for an expanded clone.

TRBV6-5,TRBJ2-3,.,.,TGTGCCAGCAGTAGGGGTGATAGCACAGATACGCAGTATTTT,CASSRGDSTDTQYF
TRBV5-8,TRBJ2-7,.,.,TGTGCCAGCAGCCAACGGACTTCTGGCTACGAGCAGTACTTC,CASSQRTSGYEQYF
TRBV20-1,TRBJ1-2,.,.,TGCTCCCGATTTGACTATGGCTACACCTTC,CSRFDYGYTF
TRBV2,TRBJ2-5,.,.,TGTGCCAGCTCCCTCGGGGCTAGCGAGGACCAGTACTTC,CASSLGASEDQYF
TRBV5-4,TRBJ2-7,.,.,TGTGCCAGCAGCTTGCCCGGAGGTCCCGCTCACGAGCAGTACTTC,CASSLPGGPAHEQYF
TRBV9,TRBJ1-4,.,.,TGTGCCAGCGGACGGGCAACTAATGAAAAACTGTTTTTT,CASGRATNEKLFF
TRBV29-1,TRBJ2-2,.,TRBD1,TGCAGCGTTGAGGACAGGGTTAACACCGGGGAGCTGTTTTTT,CSVEDRVNTGELFF
TRBV6-1,TRBJ2-7,few,TRBD1,TGTGCCACCCAACAACCGGGACAGGGGGCGAACGAGCAGTACTTC,CATQQPGQGANEQYF
TRBV7-9,TRBJ2-2,.,TRBD2,TGTGCCAGCAGCCCAATCGGGGGACTAGCGGTTGGCGGGGAGCTGTTTTTT,CASSPIGGLAVGGELFF
TRBV5-4,TRBJ1-1,.,TRBD1,TGTGCCAGCAGGGGCGACAGGGGGCGGGAGACTGAAGCTTTCTTT,CASRGDRGRETEAFF
TRBV7-9,TRBJ2-3,.,.,TGTGCCAGCAGCCCACGGGATGGGGCCACGCAGTATTTT,CASSPRDGATQYF
TRBV6-5,TRBJ2-7,.,.,TGTGCCAGCAGTTATCGGGATGGGCAGTACTTC,CASSYRDGQYF
TRBV25-1,TRBJ2-1,.,TRBD1,TGTGCCAGCAGGAGAAATTGGGGACAGGTCCATGAGCAGTTCTTC,CASRRNWGQVHEQFF
TRBV7-8,TRBJ2-7,.,.,TGTGCCAGCAGCTTAGGTGGCTCAAGCTCCTACGAGCAGTACTTC,CASSLGGSSSYEQYF
TRBV19,TRBJ2-1,.,TRBD2,TGTGCCAGTAGTATGCTAGCGGGGGGCCTTCGCAATGAGCAGTTCTTC,CASSMLAGGLRNEQFF
TRBV10-3,TRBJ2-7,.,.,TGTGCCATCAGTGATAACAGCAAGAGCTCCTACGAGCAGTACTTC,CAISDNSKSSYEQYF
TRBV5-1,TRBJ2-2,.,.,TGCGCCAGCAGCTCGACTCGGGCGCAAGGGGAGCTGTTTTTT,CASSSTRAQGELFF
TRBV25-1,TRBJ2-1,.,TRBD2,TGTGCCAGCATGGCGGGCGGGGGGAACAATGAGCAGTTCTTC,CASMAGGGNNEQFF
TRBV2,TRBJ2-2,.,.,TGTGCCAGCAATTCAGGGACATCCACCGGGGAGCTGTTTTTT,CASNSGTSTGELFF
TRBV19,TRBJ2-1,.,TRBD2,TGTGCCAGTAGCAACGGACTAGCGGGTTACAATGAGCAGTTCTTC,CASSNGLAGYNEQFF
TRBV18,TRBJ1-5,.,.,TGTGCCAGCTCACTCTCCCGGGACGGTAAGCAGCCCCAGCATTTT,CASSLSRDGKQPQHF
TRBV7-2,TRBJ2-1,.,TRBD2,TGTGCCAGCAGCTTAGCTGGGCCGGGACTAGCGGGCGGGAAGGGGTACAATGAGCAGTTCTTC,CASSLAGPGLAGGKGYNEQFF